This record looks at one TCR beta chain sequence and its context. Its target is unknown. This specimen comes from a study of cytomegalovirus exposure and HLA in healthy donors. Findings and limits, study-wide: Earlier results showed most TCR beta V segments being productive about 90% or about 30% of the time.

This CDR3 has 14 amino acids. Germline CDR1 reads SGDLS; CDR2 reads YYNGEE. V was pared by 2 bases and J by 7 bases, with 8 bases of the junction left unmatched. PCR used 60 Vbeta primers and 13 Jbeta primers. TCRdb's table, derived via immunoSEQ multiplex PCR, lists solely in-frame clones and lacks some. The table shows 140,000 to 150,000 clones, with nearly 10% occurring only once. The TCR comes from a man aged 45 to 65 in good health and CMV-seronegative. Sequencing input: PBMCs. The chain has TRBV9 and TRBJ1-2; 7 nucleotides match TRBD1. CDR3 sequence: CASSVGQVPAGYTF. In DNA form, the CDR3 reads TGTGCCAGCAGCGTCGGACAGGTTCCGGCTGGCTACACCTTC.